This TCR beta chain was sequenced during a study of blood T cells in healthy people across ages. The second PCR ran roughly 6 to 11 cycles with a sample-barcoded 5' primer and J-beta primers. TCRdb reprocessed the 5' RACE reads via MiXCR and lists one record per CDR3 protein. The data contain hundreds of thousands of distinct CDR3 sequences, 36% of them singletons. The CDR3 is made up of 15 amino acids. The V end lost 0 bases, the J end lost 10 bases, and 19 bases lay between the germline ends. The germline V gene has CDR1 DFQATT and CDR2 SNEGSKA (reference sequence). The chain is built from TRBV20-1 and TRBJ2-1, with D tentatively TRBD2 (6 bases). The specimen sequenced was blood. The sequence was obtained from a young man in good health. CDR3 region: CSARDGGENSYEQFF. For the CDR3, the DNA is TGCAGTGCTAGAGACGGAGGGGAGAACTCCTACGAGCAGTTCTTC.